The 26 T cell receptor beta chains given below trace back to one sample, sequenced in a study of cytomegalovirus exposure and HLA in healthy donors. The study ran its PCR with 60 Vbeta and 13 Jbeta primers. Assay used: immunoSEQ multiplex PCR; TCRdb lists only in-frame clones, some missing. Of roughly 190,000 clones listed, 75% to 85% are singletons. The specimen was PBMCs. The receptors originated from a woman between 25 and 40 years old in good health and CMV-seropositive.

The chain combines TRBV5-4 with TRBJ2-1, with 9 bases aligning to TRBD2. Germline V lookup: CDR1 SGHNT, CDR2 YYREEE (reference sequence). Trimming cost V 4 bases and J 0 bases; bases outside gene matches: 2. The CDR3 loop spans 15 amino acids. CDR3 sequence reads: CASSLAGPSYNEQFF. Written as DNA, the CDR3 is TGTGCCAGCAGCCTAGCGGGACCCTCCTACAATGAGCAGTTCTTC.

The chain employs TRBV4-1 and TRBJ2-7; 9 bases fit TRBD2. The ends lost 1 base at V and 3 bases at J; junction bases unmatched: 7. CDR3 length: 16 amino acids. Germline V gene sequence: CDR1 MGHRA, CDR2 YSYEKL. The CDR3 protein is CASSQVGREGSYEQYF. The CDR3 DNA follows: TGCGCCAGCAGCCAAGTGGGGCGGGAGGGGAGCTACGAGCAGTACTTC.

The rearrangement uses TRBV6-1 and TRBJ1-2; D remains ambiguous. This CDR3 has 15 amino acids. Deletions cut 7 bases from V and 5 bases from J, with 20 bases between. Germline V gene data show CDR1 as MNHNS and CDR2 as SASEGT. The CDR3 reads CASTREGYEGYGYTF. CDR3 sequence (DNA): TGTGCCAGCACTCGAGAGGGCTACGAGGGTTATGGCTACACCTTC.

The chain joins TRBV6-1 to TRBJ1-5; D perhaps matches TRBD1 (5 bases). The germline V and J ends were trimmed by 6 bases and 6 bases, with 15 bases remaining between them. Germline loops: CDR1 MNHNS, CDR2 SASEGT. The CDR3 contains 14 residues. The CDR3 DNA sequence: TGTGCCAGCAGAGAGGGAGGGGTGGGTCAGCCCCAGCATTTT. This gives the protein CASREGGVGQPQHF.

With respect to this clone: One junction end does not reproduce the germline sequence, and a read error may be involved. The chain joins TRBV7-9 to TRBJ2-2, with TRBD1 matching over 9 bases. Germline lookup yields CDR1 SEHNR and CDR2 FQNEAQ (reference sequence). This CDR3 contains 16 residues. The CDR3 coding sequence is TGTTCCAGCAGCTTATGGACTGGGACAGGGTCCGGGGAGCTGTTTTTT. This gives the protein CSSSLWTGTGSGELFF.

This chain joins TRBV5-6 and TRBJ1-6; no clear D. V was clipped by 3 bases and J by 0 bases, with 4 bases between them. Looked up from germline, CDR1 is SGHDT and CDR2 is YYEEEE. CDR3 length equals 14 residues. This CDR3 is CASSSGSYNSPLHF. As DNA, the CDR3 is TGTGCCAGCAGCTCAGGCTCCTATAATTCACCCCTCCACTTT.

As DNA, the CDR3 is TGTGCCAGCAGCCAGAATAGCGGGGGGGCTCTCGAGCAGTACTTC. Translating it yields CASSQNSGGALEQYF. V is TRBV4-2 and J is TRBJ2-7, with TRBD2 matching over 11 bases. The germline CDR1 and CDR2 sequences are LGHNA and YNFKEQ. The ends lost 3 bases at V and 6 bases at J; junction bases unmatched: 7. The CDR3 sequence is 15 residues long.

The J gene is TRBJ2-2, the V gene TRBV6-5; TRBD1 matches 7 bases. The germline V gene encodes CDR1 MNHEY and CDR2 SVGAGI. The J segment lost 1 base and the V segment lost 5 bases, leaving 4 bases of the junction unmatched. The CDR3 has 15 amino acids. The CDR3 sequence: CASSRGTVNTGELFF. In DNA form, the CDR3 reads TGTGCCAGCAGTAGGGGGACAGTGAACACCGGGGAGCTGTTTTTT.

V is TRBV7-8 and J is TRBJ2-1; D call uncertain. This CDR3 spans 13 amino acids. Germline CDR1 reads SGHVS; CDR2 reads FQNEAQ. The V gene lost 1 base and the J gene lost 3 bases, with 4 bases spanning the gap. This CDR3 reads CASSLERYNEQFF. The DNA of the CDR3 is TGTGCCAGCAGCTTAGAGCGCTACAATGAGCAGTTCTTC.

The gene calls are TRBV6-5 and TRBJ2-1; 8 bases are a match to TRBD1. The CDR3 length is 15 residues. Germline V lookup: CDR1 MNHEY, CDR2 SVGAGI. Trimming removed 2 bases from V and 7 bases from J; junction bases left unmatched: 7. In nucleotides, the CDR3 is TGTGCCAGCAGTTACAACAGGGGGACGGGGAATGAGCAGTTCTTC. The encoded protein is CASSYNRGTGNEQFF.

This chain uses TRBV19 with TRBJ2-1, with 7 bases fitting TRBD2. Per germline, CDR1 LNHDA and CDR2 SQIVND (reference sequence). Losses at the gene ends were 6 bases for V and 8 bases for J; bases not matched to a gene: 7. The length of the CDR3 is 13 residues. The CDR3 here is CASSRRGVDEQFF. The CDR3, as DNA: TGTGCCAGTAGCCGACGGGGGGTCGATGAGCAGTTCTTC.

The rearrangement uses TRBV28 and TRBJ2-1; no firm D call. Looked up from germline, CDR1 is MDHEN and CDR2 is SYDVKM. The CDR3 has 15 amino acids. The V gene lost 3 bases and the J gene lost 5 bases, with 14 bases spanning the gap. The DNA for the CDR3 is TGTGCCAGCAGTTTGTGGGCACTTCCTAACAATGAGCAGTTCTTC. Amino acid sequence: CASSLWALPNNEQFF. The full variable domain, with the rest looked up from reference TRBV28 and TRBJ2-1, is DVKVTQSSRYLVKRTGEKVFLECVQDMDHENMFWYRQDPGLGLRLIYFSYDVKMKEKGDIPEGYSVSREKKERFSLILESASTNQTSMYLCASSLWALPNNEQFFGPGTRLTVL.

This clone was recorded a few times. The chain joins TRBV5-1 to TRBJ2-3, with TRBD2 matching over 16 bases. The CDR3 runs to 20 residues. The trim removed 3 bases at V and 2 bases at J, leaving 12 bases unmatched. Germline V gives CDR1 SGHRS, CDR2 YFSETQ. CDR3: CASSWESGTSGGAPTDTQYF. CDR3 coding DNA: TGCGCCAGCAGCTGGGAATCCGGGACTAGCGGGGGGGCCCCCACAGATACGCAGTATTTT.

J is TRBJ2-7 and V is TRBV5-4, with D tentatively TRBD1 (5 bases). The CDR3 spans 12 residues. Germline V gene sequence: CDR1 SGHNT, CDR2 YYREEE (reference sequence). Trimming took off 4 bases at V and 5 bases at J, with 10 bases between the two ends. The CDR3 DNA is TGTGCCAGCAGCGGACAAACCGACGAGCAGTACTTC. It specifies CASSGQTDEQYF.

The chain recombines TRBV19 with TRBJ1-5, with D possibly being TRBD1 (6 bases). V shed 7 bases and J shed 0 bases, with 22 bases lying between them. Germline assignment: CDR1 LNHDA and CDR2 SQIVND (reference sequence). The CDR3 runs to 18 residues. CDR3 amino acids: CASTPGGTGQLSNQPQHF. The CDR3 DNA follows: TGTGCCAGTACCCCCGGGGGGACGGGACAACTTAGCAATCAGCCCCAGCATTTT.

The chain couples TRBV6-6 to TRBJ1-2; D gene ambiguous. Germline V lookup: CDR1 MNHNY, CDR2 SVGAGI (reference sequence). CDR3 size: 14 residues. V shed 0 bases and J shed 4 bases, with 9 bases lying between them. The chain's CDR3 is CASSYSQTAYGYTF. CDR3 DNA sequence: TGTGCCAGCAGTTACTCCCAGACTGCCTATGGCTACACCTTC.

Concerning this clone: Here the CDR3 omits its conserved ending phenylalanine or tryptophan, so a read error is the likely source. V gene TRBV30 combines with J gene TRBJ1-1; unclear D gene. The CDR3 is 13 residues long. Looked up from germline, CDR1 is GTSNPN and CDR2 is SVGIG (reference sequence). V was pared by 1 base and J by 3 bases, with 9 bases between. CDR3 protein: CAWSDRWDTEAFL. CDR3 sequence (DNA): TGTGCCTGGAGTGACCGGTGGGACACTGAAGCTTTCCTT.

The gene calls are TRBV27 and TRBJ1-6, with D hard to call. CDR1 is MNHEY, CDR2 SMNVEV, per germline (reference sequence). The CDR3 covers 14 residues. Between the trimmed V and J ends, which lost 7 bases and 10 bases, there was a span of 17 bases. For the CDR3, the DNA is TGTGCCAGCAAGTTTACGGGAACGGGATCACCCCTCCACTTT. As protein: CASKFTGTGSPLHF.

This clone was found a few times. The gene calls are TRBV7-2 and TRBJ1-2; TRBD1 is a possible D gene (6 bases). V lost 2 bases and J lost 1, with 8 bases in between. Germline loops: CDR1 SGHTA, CDR2 FQGNSA. This CDR3 region has 14 residues. The CDR3 protein is CASSLRTVNYGYTF. CDR3 DNA sequence: TGTGCCAGCAGCTTACGGACAGTTAACTATGGCTACACCTTC.

The rearrangement joins TRBV5-1 to TRBJ2-2, with D possibly matching TRBD1 (6 bases). The V gene's germline CDR1 is SGHRS and CDR2 YFSETQ. This CDR3 region has 16 residues. V was clipped by 0 bases and J by 6 bases, with 15 bases between them. The CDR3 loop is CASSLDLGQNAGELFF. CDR3 nucleotide sequence: TGCGCCAGCAGCTTGGATCTGGGACAAAACGCCGGGGAGCTGTTTTTT. The full variable domain, with the rest looked up from reference TRBV5-1 and TRBJ2-2, is KAGVTQTPRYLIKTRGQQVTLSCSPISGHRSVSWYQQTPGQGLQFLFEYFSETQRNKGNFPGRFSGRQFSNSRSEMNVSTLELGDSALYLCASSLDLGQNAGELFFGEGSRLTVL.

The CDR3 DNA reads TGTGCCAGCCGCGGTCCCGGGACAGGGTCCAGTAGCAATCAGCCCCAGCATTTT. Translating it yields CASRGPGTGSSSNQPQHF. The rearrangement joins TRBV28 to TRBJ1-5, with 9 bases matching TRBD1. The V gene's germline CDR1 is MDHEN and CDR2 SYDVKM. Trimming removed 8 bases from V and 0 bases from J; junction bases left unmatched: 14. The CDR3 totals 18 residues.

This chain joins TRBV6-1 and TRBJ1-1; D ambiguous. CDR3 length: 15 residues. Trimming pared 5 bases from V and 1 base from J, leaving 14 bases between. The germline CDR1 and CDR2 sequences are MNHNS and SASEGT. Here the CDR3 DNA reads TGTGCCAGCAGTCTTCGACTCGGGGAGAACACTGAAGCTTTCTTT. Translating it yields CASSLRLGENTEAFF.

This clone was detected once. The V gene is TRBV4-1, the J gene TRBJ1-5; D might be TRBD1 (6 bases). Germline V lookup: CDR1 MGHRA, CDR2 YSYEKL. This CDR3 has 14 residues. Trimming cost V 1 base and J 4 bases, with 8 bases left between them. Here the CDR3 reads CASSQGQENQPQHF. DNA of the CDR3: TGCGCCAGCAGCCAAGGACAGGAAAATCAGCCCCAGCATTTT.

In its sample, this clone was seen a few times. This chain connects TRBV5-1 to TRBJ1-3; TRBD1 matches 10 bases. Looked up from germline, CDR1 is SGHRS and CDR2 is YFSETQ. The CDR3 sequence is 15 residues long. The trim removed 4 bases at V and 4 bases at J, leaving 5 bases unmatched. The CDR3 sequence: CASSVPTGGGNTIYF. In DNA, the CDR3 is TGCGCCAGCAGCGTACCGACAGGGGGCGGAAACACCATATATTTT.

The CDR3 DNA reads as TGCGCCAGCAGCTCCTCCCTCTCCAGGACCCCGACGGGGGATACGCAGTATTTT. Translated, it gives CASSSSLSRTPTGDTQYF. This sequence joins TRBV5-1 and TRBJ2-3; D may be TRBD2 (5 bases). The CDR3 extends over 18 amino acids. The germline V and J ends were trimmed by 3 bases and 6 bases, with 26 bases remaining between them. The germline CDR1 and CDR2 sequences are SGHRS and YFSETQ.

A few counts support this clone. The genes are TRBV10-1 and TRBJ2-7, with 10 bases lining up with TRBD1. The CDR3 length is 15 residues. Trimming at V came to 6 bases and at J to 4 bases, leaving 9 bases not matched to a gene. Germline CDR1 reads WNHNN; CDR2 reads SYGVQD (reference sequence). The CDR3 nucleotides are TGCGCCAGCAGCCCGGACAGGGGGGAATGTTACGAGCAGTACTTC. It translates to CASSPDRGECYEQYF.